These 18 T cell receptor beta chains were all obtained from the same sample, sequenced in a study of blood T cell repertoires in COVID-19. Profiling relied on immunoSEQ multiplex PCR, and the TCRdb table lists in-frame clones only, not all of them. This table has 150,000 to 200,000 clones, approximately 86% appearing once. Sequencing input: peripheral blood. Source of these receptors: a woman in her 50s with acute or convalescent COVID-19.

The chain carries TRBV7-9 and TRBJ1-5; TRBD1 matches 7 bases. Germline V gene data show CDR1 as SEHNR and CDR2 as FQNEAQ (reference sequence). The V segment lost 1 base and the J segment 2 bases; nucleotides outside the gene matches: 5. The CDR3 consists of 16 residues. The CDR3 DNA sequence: TGTGCCAGCAGCTTAGGCCCCGGACAGGGCAATCAGCCCCAGCATTTT. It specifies CASSLGPGQGNQPQHF.

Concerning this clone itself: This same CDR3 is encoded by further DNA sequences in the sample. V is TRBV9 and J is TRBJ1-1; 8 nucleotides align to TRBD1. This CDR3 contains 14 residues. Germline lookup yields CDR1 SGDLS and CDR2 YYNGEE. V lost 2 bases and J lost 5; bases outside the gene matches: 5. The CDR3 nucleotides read TGTGCCAGCAGCGTTGGACAGGGAGGGACTGAAGCTTTCTTT. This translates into CASSVGQGGTEAFF.

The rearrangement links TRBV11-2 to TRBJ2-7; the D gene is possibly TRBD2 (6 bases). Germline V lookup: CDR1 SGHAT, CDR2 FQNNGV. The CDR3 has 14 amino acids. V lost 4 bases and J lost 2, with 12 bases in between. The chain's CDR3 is CASSSQWGAYEQYF. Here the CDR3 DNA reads TGTGCCAGCAGCTCGCAATGGGGGGCCTACGAGCAGTACTTC.

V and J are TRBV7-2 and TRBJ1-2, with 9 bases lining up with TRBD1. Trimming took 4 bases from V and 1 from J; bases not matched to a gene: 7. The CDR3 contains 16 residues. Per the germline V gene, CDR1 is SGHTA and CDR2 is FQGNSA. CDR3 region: CASSSLQGARNYGYTF. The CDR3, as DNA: TGTGCCAGCAGCTCGTTACAGGGGGCGCGTAACTATGGCTACACCTTC.

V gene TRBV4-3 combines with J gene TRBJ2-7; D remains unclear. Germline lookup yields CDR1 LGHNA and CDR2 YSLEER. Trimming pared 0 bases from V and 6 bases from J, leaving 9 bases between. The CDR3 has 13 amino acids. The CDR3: CASSQDVAFEQYF. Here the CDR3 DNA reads TGCGCCAGCAGCCAAGACGTGGCTTTCGAGCAGTACTTC.

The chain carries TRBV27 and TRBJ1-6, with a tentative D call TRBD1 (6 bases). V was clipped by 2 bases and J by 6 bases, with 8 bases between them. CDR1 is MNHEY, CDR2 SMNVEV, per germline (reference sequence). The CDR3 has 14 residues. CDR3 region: CASSLRGANSPLHF. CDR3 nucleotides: TGTGCCAGCAGTTTACGGGGGGCTAATTCACCCCTCCACTTT.

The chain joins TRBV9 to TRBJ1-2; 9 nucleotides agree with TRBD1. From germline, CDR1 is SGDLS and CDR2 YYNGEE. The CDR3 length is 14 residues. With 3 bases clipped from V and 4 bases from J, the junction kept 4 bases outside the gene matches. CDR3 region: CASSGTGEIYGYTF. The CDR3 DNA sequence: TGTGCCAGCAGCGGGACAGGGGAAATCTATGGCTACACCTTC.

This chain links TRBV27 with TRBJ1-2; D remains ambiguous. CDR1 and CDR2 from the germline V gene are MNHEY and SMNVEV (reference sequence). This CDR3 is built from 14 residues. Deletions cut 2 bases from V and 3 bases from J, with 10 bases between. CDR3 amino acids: CASSLRENYYGYTF. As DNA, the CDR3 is TGTGCCAGCAGTTTACGGGAGAACTACTATGGCTACACCTTC.

As DNA, the CDR3 is TGTGCCAGCAGCTTAGGACAGGCATTGACCTTC. Amino acid sequence: CASSLGQALTF. The gene calls are TRBV7-9 and TRBJ1-2; the D gene is possibly TRBD1 (6 bases). V lost 1 base, J lost 14 bases, and 11 bases lay in between. This CDR3 is built from 11 residues. Germline CDR1 and CDR2: SEHNR and FQNEAQ (reference sequence).

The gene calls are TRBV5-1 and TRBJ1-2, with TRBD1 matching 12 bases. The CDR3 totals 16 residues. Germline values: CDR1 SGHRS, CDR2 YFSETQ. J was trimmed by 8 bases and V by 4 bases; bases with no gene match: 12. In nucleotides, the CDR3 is TGCGCCAGCAGCCTTGCTCCGGGACAGGGGGCTGAGGGCTACACCTTC. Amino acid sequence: CASSLAPGQGAEGYTF. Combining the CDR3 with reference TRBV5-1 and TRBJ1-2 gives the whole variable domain KAGVTQTPRYLIKTRGQQVTLSCSPISGHRSVSWYQQTPGQGLQFLFEYFSETQRNKGNFPGRFSGRQFSNSRSEMNVSTLELGDSALYLCASSLAPGQGAEGYTFGSGTRLTVV.

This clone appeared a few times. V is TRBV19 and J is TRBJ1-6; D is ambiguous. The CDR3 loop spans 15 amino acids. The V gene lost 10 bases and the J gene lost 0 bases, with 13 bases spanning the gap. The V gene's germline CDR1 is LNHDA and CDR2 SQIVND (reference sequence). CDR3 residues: CATSRQSSYNSPLHF. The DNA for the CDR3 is TGTGCCACTTCTAGGCAGAGCTCCTATAATTCACCCCTCCACTTT.

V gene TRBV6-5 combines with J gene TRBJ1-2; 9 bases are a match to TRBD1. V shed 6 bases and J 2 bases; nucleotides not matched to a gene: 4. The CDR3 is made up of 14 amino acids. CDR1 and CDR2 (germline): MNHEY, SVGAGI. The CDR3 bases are TGTGCCAGCAGGGTGGGACAGGGAAACTATGGCTACACCTTC. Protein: CASRVGQGNYGYTF.

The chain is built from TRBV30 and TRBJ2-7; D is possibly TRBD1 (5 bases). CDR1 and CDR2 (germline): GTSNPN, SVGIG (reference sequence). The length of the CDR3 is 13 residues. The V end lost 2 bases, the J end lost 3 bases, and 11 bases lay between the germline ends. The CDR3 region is CAWSQGSLYEQYF. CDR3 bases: TGTGCCTGGAGTCAGGGCAGTCTCTACGAGCAGTACTTC.

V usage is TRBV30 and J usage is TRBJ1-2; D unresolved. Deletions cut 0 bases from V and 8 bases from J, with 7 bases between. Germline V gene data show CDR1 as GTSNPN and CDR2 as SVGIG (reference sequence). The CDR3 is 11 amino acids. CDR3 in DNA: TGTGCCTGGAGTGTAGTGGGCGGCTACACCTTC. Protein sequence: CAWSVVGGYTF.

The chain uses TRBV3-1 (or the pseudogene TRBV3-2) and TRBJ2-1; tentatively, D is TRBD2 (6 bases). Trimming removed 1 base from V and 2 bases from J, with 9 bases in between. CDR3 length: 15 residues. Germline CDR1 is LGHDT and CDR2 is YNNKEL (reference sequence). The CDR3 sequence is CASSQGTSTYNEQFF. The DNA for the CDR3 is TGTGCCAGCAGCCAAGGTACTAGCACCTACAATGAGCAGTTCTTC.

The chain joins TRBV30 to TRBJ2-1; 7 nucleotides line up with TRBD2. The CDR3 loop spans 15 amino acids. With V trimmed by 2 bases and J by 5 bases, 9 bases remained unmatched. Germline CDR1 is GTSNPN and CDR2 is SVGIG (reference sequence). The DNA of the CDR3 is TGTGCCTGGAGTAGACTAAGGCTAGCGGACAATGAGCAGTTCTTC. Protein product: CAWSRLRLADNEQFF.

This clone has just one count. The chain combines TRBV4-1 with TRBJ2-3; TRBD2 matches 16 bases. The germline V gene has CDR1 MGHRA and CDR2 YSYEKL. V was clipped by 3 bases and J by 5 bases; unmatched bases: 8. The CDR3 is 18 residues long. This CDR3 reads CASSHPGTSGRAGDTQYF. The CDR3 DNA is TGCGCCAGCAGCCACCCCGGGACTAGCGGGAGGGCCGGAGATACGCAGTATTTT.

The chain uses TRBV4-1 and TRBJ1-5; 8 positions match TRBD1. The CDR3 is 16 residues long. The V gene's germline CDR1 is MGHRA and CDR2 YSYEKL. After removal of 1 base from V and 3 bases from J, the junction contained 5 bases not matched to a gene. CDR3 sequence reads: CASSQVQGGLNQPQHF. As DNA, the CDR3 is TGCGCCAGCAGCCAAGTACAGGGGGGCCTCAATCAGCCCCAGCATTTT.